This is a list of T cell receptor beta chains from one sample in a study. MiXCR, applied by TCRdb to the 5' RACE reads, yields one record per CDR3 protein. In the table there are about 9,000 distinct CDR3 sequences, under 40% of which are singletons. Sequencing input: Tregs sorted from blood. The receptors shown here come from a female donor with breast cancer. Each CDR3 is given with its conserved first and last residue. A D gene is named only where the DNA matches it firmly. Clone sizes are given selectively: once, few, many, or a class where the clone is expanded.

V gene,J gene,D gene,clone size,CDR3 length,CDR3 DNA,CDR3 protein
TRBV9,TRBJ2-6,NA,NA,14,TGTGCCAGCAGGAGTCACTCTGGGGCCAACGTCCTGACTTTC,CASRSHSGANVLTF
TRBV2,TRBJ1-2,NA,few,13,TGTGCCAGCAGTCGGGACAAAGGATATGGCTACACCTTC,CASSRDKGYGYTF
TRBV5-1,TRBJ2-7,NA,once,18,TGCGCCAGCAGCTTGGGACAGATCCAAGGGAGGTTTCGGTACGAGCAGTACTTC,CASSLGQIQGRFRYEQYF
TRBV20-1,TRBJ2-5,TRBD2,medium-sized,14,TGCAGTGCTAGCAGACTAGCGGGAGCGGAGACCCAGTACTTC,CSASRLAGAETQYF
TRBV20-1,TRBJ2-5,TRBD1,medium-sized,14,TGCAGTGCCCGACAGGGGGCGACTCAAGAGACCCAGTACTTC,CSARQGATQETQYF
TRBV5-6,TRBJ2-1,TRBD2,NA,14,TGTGCCAGCAGCTGGGGACTAGCGATGGCTGAGCAGTTCTTC,CASSWGLAMAEQFF
TRBV20-1,TRBJ2-2,NA,NA,13,TGCAGTGCTAGAGAACATCACACCGGGGAGCTGTTTTTT,CSAREHHTGELFF
TRBV21-1,TRBJ1-1,NA,medium-sized,11,TGTGCCAGCAGCAAATCGGATGAAGCTTTCTTT,CASSKSDEAFF
TRBV2,TRBJ1-2,TRBD1,NA,21,TGTGCCAGCAGTCGCTCCGGGACAGGGGCCAGCCCGGTCATGGCCAACTATGGCTACACCTTC,CASSRSGTGASPVMANYGYTF
TRBV18,TRBJ2-1,NA,NA,14,TGTGCCAGCTCACCTAACCCCCAGGCGGATGAGCAGTTCTTC,CASSPNPQADEQFF
TRBV20-1,TRBJ2-3,TRBD2,NA,16,TGCAGTGCTAGAGTGCTAGCGGGGGGCGCCACAGATACGCAGTATTTT,CSARVLAGGATDTQYF
TRBV18,TRBJ2-2,NA,few,13,TGTGCCAGCCAATTGGACAGAACCGGGGAGCTGTTTTTT,CASQLDRTGELFF
TRBV7-9,TRBJ1-6,NA,few,15,TGTGCCAGCAGCCGAGGCGGGGGCCGTAATTCACCCCTCCACTTT,CASSRGGGRNSPLHF
TRBV6-1,TRBJ1-2,NA,few,15,TGTGCCAGCAGTCCCCGAGGCCGTACTAACTATGGCTACACCTTC,CASSPRGRTNYGYTF
TRBV20-1,TRBJ2-3,TRBD2,NA,11,TGCAGTGCTTATAGCGGGGATACGCAGTACTTT,CSAYSGDTQYF
TRBV6-2/TRBV6-3,TRBJ2-1,TRBD2,NA,15,TGTGCCAGCAGGTTACTAGCGGGAGGGTACAATGAGCAGTTCTTC,CASRLLAGGYNEQFF
TRBV5-1,TRBJ2-3,TRBD2,few,16,TGCGCCAGCAGCGTCGCCGGGACTAGCGGCACAGATACGCAGTATTTT,CASSVAGTSGTDTQYF
TRBV18,TRBJ2-3,NA,few,14,TGTGCCAGCTCACCTCTTCCGGGGACAGATACGCAGTATTTT,CASSPLPGTDTQYF
TRBV28,TRBJ1-5,NA,few,14,TGTGCCAGCAGTTTGGCGGAGAACAATCAGCCCCAGCATTTT,CASSLAENNQPQHF
TRBV29-1,TRBJ2-7,TRBD2,NA,13,TGCAGCGTTGAACTAGCGGGAAACTACGAGCAGTACTTC,CSVELAGNYEQYF
TRBV5-1,TRBJ2-5,TRBD1,few,15,TGCGCCAGCAGCTACGCGACAGGGGAACAAGAGACCCAGTACTTC,CASSYATGEQETQYF